This is a list of T cell receptor beta chains from one sample in a study of OX40 agonist ivuxolimab in advanced cancers. Produced via immunoSEQ multiplex PCR; TCRdb's table is partial and in-frame only. The sample records tens of thousands of clones, around 84% being singletons. Sequenced material: CD4+ or CD8+ T cells sorted from blood, taken in a trial of the OX40 agonist ivuxolimab. The receptor set was obtained from an adult with an advanced solid tumor such as melanoma, head and neck, liver or kidney cancer. CDR3s include the opening cysteine and the closing phenylalanine or tryptophan. D genes are given only for firm matches. Clone sizes are given selectively: once, few, many, or a class where the clone is expanded.

J: TRBJ1-2; D: TRBD1; V: TRBV2; size: NA; DNA: TGTGCCAGCAGTGCCACGGCAGGGGGCGTTTATGGCTACACCTTC; CDR3: CASSATAGGVYGYTF
J: TRBJ1-2; D: NA; V: TRBV6-6; size: NA; DNA: TGTGCCAGCAACACACCACAGGCTAACTATGGCTACACCTTC; CDR3: CASNTPQANYGYTF
J: TRBJ1-1; D: NA; V: TRBV2; size: NA; DNA: TGTGCCATCTCAGGGAGGGAGGGCACTGAAGCTTTCTTT; CDR3: CAISGREGTEAFF
J: TRBJ1-2; D: NA; V: TRBV14; size: NA; DNA: TGTGCCAGCAGTCACCAACCCCCGAAGTCCACCTTC; CDR3: CASSHQPPKSTF
J: TRBJ2-3; D: NA; V: TRBV10-3; size: NA; DNA: TGTGCCATCAGTGACTTTTCGTCTTCCACAGATACGCAGTATTTT; CDR3: CAISDFSSSTDTQYF
J: TRBJ2-2; D: NA; V: TRBV7-3; size: NA; DNA: TGTGCCAGCAGCTTAACGAGAGAAACCGGGGAGCTGTTTTTT; CDR3: CASSLTRETGELFF
J: TRBJ1-1; D: TRBD1; V: TRBV7-9; size: NA; DNA: TGTGCCAGCAGCTTAGTGCACAGGGGCCGAGTCGGAGTCACTGAAGCTTTCTTT; CDR3: CASSLVHRGRVGVTEAFF
J: TRBJ2-4; D: NA; V: TRBV5-4; size: NA; DNA: TGTGCCAGCAGCCGGAGAGCTCAGACAAACATTCAGTACTTC; CDR3: CASSRRAQTNIQYF
J: TRBJ1-1; D: NA; V: TRBV7-8; size: NA; DNA: TGTGCCAGCAGCTATGATAACACTGAAGCTTTCTTT; CDR3: CASSYDNTEAFF
J: TRBJ2-5; D: NA; V: TRBV29-1; size: NA; DNA: TGCAGCGTAGAGGGGTTGGAGACCCAGTACTTC; CDR3: CSVEGLETQYF
J: TRBJ1-2; D: NA; V: TRBV5-1; size: NA; DNA: TGCGCCAGCAGCTTGGACGGGGGCTATGGCTACACCTTC; CDR3: CASSLDGGYGYTF
J: TRBJ1-4; D: TRBD1; V: TRBV5-6; size: few; DNA: TGTGCCAGCAGCTTGGGACAGGGGGCGCAAGAAAAACTGTTTTTT; CDR3: CASSLGQGAQEKLFF
J: TRBJ2-3; D: NA; V: TRBV10-3; size: NA; DNA: TGTGCCATCAAAGCGGTAGCGGGCACAGATACGCAGTATTTT; CDR3: CAIKAVAGTDTQYF
J: TRBJ2-7; D: TRBD2; V: TRBV5-1; size: few; DNA: TGCGCCAGCAGCTTTGGGCTAGCGGGACGGGAGCAGTACTTC; CDR3: CASSFGLAGREQYF
J: TRBJ2-4; D: TRBD1; V: TRBV5-1; size: NA; DNA: TGCGCCAGCAGCTTGGGAGGGGGCCAAAACATTCAGTACTTC; CDR3: CASSLGGGQNIQYF
J: TRBJ2-1; D: TRBD2; V: TRBV7-9; size: NA; DNA: TGTGCCAGCAGCTTCACTAGCGGGGGGGTCTGGCAGTTCTTC; CDR3: CASSFTSGGVWQFF
J: TRBJ2-1; D: TRBD2; V: TRBV5-1; size: NA; DNA: TGCGCCAGCAGCTTGGGGCCTAGCGGGAGAATAAATGAGCAGTTCTTC; CDR3: CASSLGPSGRINEQFF
J: TRBJ2-4; D: NA; V: TRBV7-2; size: NA; DNA: TGTGCCAGCAGCTTAGCGGCTCGTGGGGACATTCAGTACTTC; CDR3: CASSLAARGDIQYF
J: TRBJ2-7; D: NA; V: TRBV6-1; size: NA; DNA: TGTGCCAGCACCTTACCCCTCCTTTACGAGCAGTACTTC; CDR3: CASTLPLLYEQYF
J: TRBJ2-6; D: TRBD1; V: TRBV19; size: NA; DNA: TGTGCCAGTGGACAGGGCTGGTCTGGGGCCAACGTCCTGACTTTC; CDR3: CASGQGWSGANVLTF
J: TRBJ2-1; D: TRBD2; V: TRBV19; size: NA; DNA: TGTGCCAGTAGTATGATAGGGCGGGAGCATGAGCAGTTCTTC; CDR3: CASSMIGREHEQFF
J: TRBJ2-2; D: NA; V: TRBV11-2; size: NA; DNA: TGTGCCAGCAGCTTTTCCTCTAGCAGGTTCGGGGAGCTGTTTTTT; CDR3: CASSFSSSRFGELFF
J: TRBJ1-2; D: NA; V: TRBV7-9; size: NA; DNA: TGTGCCAGCAGCTTAAACGAGGGGAGCTACACCTTC; CDR3: CASSLNEGSYTF
J: TRBJ1-5; D: NA; V: TRBV2; size: NA; DNA: TGTGCCAGCAGTGGGGTGGACAAATATCAGCCCCAGCATTTT; CDR3: CASSGVDKYQPQHF
J: TRBJ1-2; D: TRBD1; V: TRBV6-1; size: NA; DNA: TGTGCCAGCAGTGTACAGGGGGGAAATCCCCATGGCTACACCTTC; CDR3: CASSVQGGNPHGYTF
J: TRBJ1-5; D: TRBD1; V: TRBV5-8; size: NA; DNA: TGTGCCAGCAGCCTTGCGGGACAGGGTCGACAGCCCCAGCATTTT; CDR3: CASSLAGQGRQPQHF
J: TRBJ2-7; D: NA; V: TRBV7-2; size: NA; DNA: TGTGCCAGCAGTATGGTTAGGCAAATCTCCTACGAGCAGTACTTC; CDR3: CASSMVRQISYEQYF
J: TRBJ2-1; D: NA; V: TRBV29-1; size: NA; DNA: TGCAGCGTAGAAGGGCGTGGGGGGGGCCCCTACAATGAGCAGTTCTTC; CDR3: CSVEGRGGGPYNEQFF
J: TRBJ2-5; D: NA; V: TRBV4-1; size: NA; DNA: TGCGCCAGCAGCCCCCTCCGCTTCGCGGAAGAGACCCAGTACTTC; CDR3: CASSPLRFAEETQYF
J: TRBJ1-5; D: NA; V: TRBV19; size: few; DNA: TGTGCCAGTAGTAAAGGACAAGAAGGTGCGCCCCAGCATTTT; CDR3: CASSKGQEGAPQHF
J: TRBJ2-3; D: TRBD2; V: TRBV5-1; size: NA; DNA: TGCGCCAGCAGCCTAAGGACTAGGACAGATACGCAGTATTTT; CDR3: CASSLRTRTDTQYF
J: TRBJ1-5; D: TRBD1; V: TRBV5-5; size: NA; DNA: TGTGCCAGCAGCAGGGACAGGATTAATCAGCCCCAGCATTTT; CDR3: CASSRDRINQPQHF
J: TRBJ1-3; D: NA; V: TRBV7-2; size: NA; DNA: TGTGCCAGCGGCGCTGACTCTGGAAACACCATATATTTT; CDR3: CASGADSGNTIYF
J: TRBJ1-1; D: NA; V: TRBV5-1; size: NA; DNA: TGCGCCAGCAGGGACCTTCGGGGAACTGAAGCTTTCTTT; CDR3: CASRDLRGTEAFF
J: TRBJ2-2; D: TRBD2; V: TRBV7-3; size: NA; DNA: TGTGCCAGCAGCCAAGGAGGGAGGGCAAACACCGGGGAGCTGTTTTTT; CDR3: CASSQGGRANTGELFF
J: TRBJ1-1; D: NA; V: TRBV7-8; size: NA; DNA: TGTGCCAGCAGCTTAGTCTTTAACGCTGAAGCTTTCTTT; CDR3: CASSLVFNAEAFF
J: TRBJ2-7; D: TRBD1; V: TRBV9; size: NA; DNA: TGTGCCAGCAGCTTCCGGGACAGGGGAGAGCAGTACTTC; CDR3: CASSFRDRGEQYF
J: TRBJ2-1; D: TRBD2; V: TRBV11-2; size: NA; DNA: TGTGCCAGCAGCTTATTCGGCGGGGGTGTGATGAATGAGCAGTTCTTC; CDR3: CASSLFGGGVMNEQFF
J: TRBJ1-4; D: NA; V: TRBV5-4; size: NA; DNA: TGTGCCAGCAGCTCCTTGGACGCTAATGAAAAACTGTTTTTT; CDR3: CASSSLDANEKLFF
J: TRBJ1-5; D: NA; V: TRBV7-8; size: NA; DNA: TGTGCCAGCAGCGCCGTTTTGGGGTCAAATAGCAATCAGCCCCAGCATTTT; CDR3: CASSAVLGSNSNQPQHF
J: TRBJ1-5; D: NA; V: TRBV5-1; size: once; DNA: TGCGCCAGCAGCTTTGGCTACTCGGTAGGGGGTGTCAATCAGCCCCAGCATTTT; CDR3: CASSFGYSVGGVNQPQHF